One and the same sample provided the 23 T cell receptor beta chains below, sequenced in a study of control samples from healthy donors and cancer patients. Method: immunoSEQ multiplex PCR; TCRdb's copy keeps in-frame clones and lacks some. The sample lists about 95,000 clones, more than 85% occurring once. Specimen: blood. Every receptor here comes from a woman aged 25 to 39 in good health.

The V gene is TRBV7-7, the J gene TRBJ1-4; a possible D gene is TRBD1 (6 bases). The V gene lost 5 bases and the J gene lost 3 bases, with 13 bases spanning the gap. Germline CDR1 is SSHAT and CDR2 is FNYEAQ (reference sequence). The CDR3 contains 15 residues. The CDR3 sequence is CASSLNTGPNEKLFF. The CDR3 DNA reads as TGTGCCAGCAGCCTAAATACAGGGCCTAATGAAAAACTGTTTTTT.

The chain joins TRBV7-3 to TRBJ1-1; TRBD1 matches 7 bases. This CDR3 region has 16 residues. V shed 5 bases, J shed 4 bases, and the junction held 13 bases outside the gene matches. Germline-derived CDR1 and CDR2 are SGHTA and FQGTGA. CDR3 in DNA: TGTGCCAGCAGCCGCCAGGGGGGCGCGGGGGCCACTGAAGCTTTCTTT. It yields the protein CASSRQGGAGATEAFF.

This clone was seen a single time. This sequence joins TRBV5-4 and TRBJ1-6; the D is unclear. Germline V gives CDR1 SGHNT, CDR2 YYREEE (reference sequence). The V end was cut by 4 bases, the J end by 9 bases, with 8 bases between. The CDR3 spans 12 residues. The CDR3 sequence is CASSALGSPLHF. The CDR3 DNA sequence: TGTGCCAGCAGCGCTTTGGGTTCACCCCTCCACTTT. The full variable domain, its missing parts supplied by reference TRBV5-4 and TRBJ1-6, is ETGVTQSPTHLIKTRGQQVTLRCSSQSGHNTVSWYQQALGQGPQFIFQYYREEENGRGNFPPRFSGLQFPNYSSELNVNALELDDSALYLCASSALGSPLHFGNGTRLTVT.

The chain is built from TRBV6-2 or TRBV6-3 and TRBJ2-7, with D tentatively TRBD2 (5 bases). CDR3 length equals 14 residues. The germline CDR1 and CDR2 sequences are MNHEY and SVGEGT. V was clipped by 3 bases and J by 2 bases, with 11 bases between them. CDR3 loop: CASSYTGTTYEQYF. DNA for the CDR3: TGTGCCAGCAGTTATACGGGAACGACCTACGAGCAGTACTTC.

This chain joins TRBV9 and TRBJ2-1; D is possibly TRBD1 or TRBD2 (5 bases each). Germline V gene data show CDR1 as SGDLS and CDR2 as YYNGEE. The CDR3 totals 14 residues. V lost 0 bases to trimming and J lost 9 bases, with 13 bases between them. CDR3 loop: CASSVATGATEQFF. The CDR3 region has the DNA TGTGCCAGCAGCGTAGCTACCGGGGCTACTGAGCAGTTCTTC.

The chain links TRBV11-2 to TRBJ2-3; 16 bases are a match to TRBD2. J was trimmed by 4 bases and V by 5 bases; bases with no gene match: 6. The CDR3 sequence is 17 residues long. Germline CDR1 and CDR2: SGHAT and FQNNGV. CDR3 amino acids: CASSGRGLAGGADTQYF. The CDR3 nucleotides read TGTGCCAGCAGCGGACGGGGACTAGCGGGAGGGGCAGATACGCAGTATTTT. Full variable domain (rest looked up from reference TRBV11-2 and TRBJ2-3): EAGVAQSPRYKIIEKRQSVAFWCNPISGHATLYWYQQILGQGPKLLIQFQNNGVVDDSQLPKDRFSAERLKGVDSTLKIQPAKLEDSAVYLCASSGRGLAGGADTQYFGPGTRLTVL.

The genes are TRBV28 and TRBJ1-1; D perhaps matches TRBD1 (5 bases). The CDR3 runs to 12 residues. Trimming cost V 3 bases and J 6 bases, with 8 bases left between them. Germline lookup yields CDR1 MDHEN and CDR2 SYDVKM. The CDR3 protein is CASSFSGAEAFF. For the CDR3, the DNA is TGTGCCAGCAGTTTCTCGGGGGCTGAAGCTTTCTTT.

The chain combines TRBV6-1 with TRBJ2-1; D tentatively reads TRBD1 or TRBD2 (6 bases each). With 1 base removed from V and 0 bases from J, the gap between germline ends came to 10 bases. CDR1 is MNHNS and CDR2 is SASEGT in the germline V gene. The CDR3 is 16 residues long. CDR3 region: CASSEEGGSSYNEQFF. The CDR3 bases are TGTGCCAGCAGTGAAGAAGGGGGGAGCTCCTACAATGAGCAGTTCTTC.

This clone was detected once. This chain links TRBV11-2 with TRBJ1-1; 8 bases are a match to TRBD1. This CDR3 is 16 amino acids long. Losses at the gene ends were 4 bases for V and 0 bases for J; bases not matched to a gene: 7. CDR1 is SGHAT and CDR2 is FQNNGV in the germline V gene. CDR3 residues: CASSSPRGRVNTEAFF. The CDR3 coding sequence is TGTGCCAGCAGCTCCCCCAGGGGGCGAGTGAACACTGAAGCTTTCTTT.

This clone was seen a single time. The rearrangement uses TRBV3-1 (or the pseudogene TRBV3-2) and TRBJ1-2; D is uncertain. Looked up from germline, CDR1 is LGHDT and CDR2 is YNNKEL (reference sequence). CDR3 length equals 15 residues. Trimming removed 3 bases at V and 5 bases at J, with 16 bases between. The CDR3 bases are TGTGCCAGCAGCCAGGAGTATGGAACAGAGTATGGCTACACCTTC. Amino acid sequence: CASSQEYGTEYGYTF.

J is TRBJ2-7 and V is TRBV5-1; 7 bases fit TRBD2. The J segment lost 0 bases and the V segment lost 4 bases, leaving 13 bases of the junction unmatched. This CDR3 contains 17 residues. The germline V gene encodes CDR1 SGHRS and CDR2 YFSETQ. As DNA, the CDR3 is TGCGCCAGCAGCCGACGGTCCGGAGCGGGGAGCTCCTACGAGCAGTACTTC. It encodes CASSRRSGAGSSYEQYF.

This chain joins TRBV7-9 and TRBJ2-3; 10 positions agree with TRBD1. The CDR3 sequence is 14 residues long. Germline-derived CDR1 and CDR2 are SEHNR and FQNEAQ (reference sequence). J lost 4 bases, V lost 5 bases, and 3 bases had no gene match. The CDR3 DNA reads TGTGCCAGCAGCCCAGGACAGGGGGCAGATACGCAGTATTTT. It yields the protein CASSPGQGADTQYF.

V gene TRBV6-5 combines with J gene TRBJ2-7; D possibly uses TRBD1 or TRBD2 (5 bases each). CDR3 length: 15 amino acids. CDR1 is MNHEY, CDR2 SVGAGI, per germline. Between the trimmed V and J ends, which lost 7 bases and 2 bases, there was a span of 18 bases. The CDR3 sequence is CASTPEGRAAYEQYF. The CDR3 region has the DNA TGTGCCAGCACCCCTGAGGGGAGAGCGGCCTACGAGCAGTACTTC.

The chain recombines TRBV5-4 with TRBJ2-2; 10 nucleotides match TRBD2. The germline V gene has CDR1 SGHNT and CDR2 YYREEE (reference sequence). The CDR3 covers 18 residues. Unmatched junction bases numbered 14, after V lost 4 bases and J lost 5 bases. The CDR3 coding sequence is TGTGCCAGCAGCCAGGGAGCGGGGGGGCTGACTTCAACCGGGGAGCTGTTTTTT. Amino acid sequence: CASSQGAGGLTSTGELFF.

The chain employs TRBV3-1 (or the pseudogene TRBV3-2) and TRBJ2-7; weak D call: TRBD2 (6 bases). The CDR3 has 15 amino acids. The V and J ends lost 1 base and 1 base respectively, with 11 bases between them. Germline CDR1 and CDR2: LGHDT and YNNKEL (reference sequence). The CDR3 reads CASSQASAGSYEQYF. Here the CDR3 DNA reads TGTGCCAGCAGCCAAGCGTCGGCGGGATCCTACGAGCAGTACTTC.

The chain carries TRBV2 and TRBJ1-4; D call uncertain. The V end lost 2 bases, the J end lost 3 bases, and 10 bases lay between the germline ends. Germline-derived CDR1 and CDR2 are SNHLY and FYNNEI. The CDR3 runs to 15 residues. The CDR3: CASSETTQPNEKLFF. As DNA, the CDR3 is TGTGCCAGCAGTGAAACTACACAGCCTAATGAAAAACTGTTTTTT.

In this sample, this clone turned up once. CDR3 nucleotides: TGTGCCAGCAGCACTAGCGGGAGAGAGACCCAGTACTTC. It encodes CASSTSGRETQYF. This chain uses TRBV2 with TRBJ2-5, with 11 bases identical to TRBD2. In germline, CDR1 is SNHLY, CDR2 FYNNEI. The V and J ends lost 6 bases and 4 bases, in that order; junction bases with no gene match: 1. The CDR3 length is 13 residues. The entire variable domain, with the rest obtained from reference TRBV2 and TRBJ2-5, is as follows: EPEVTQTPSHQVTQMGQEVILRCVPISNHLYFYWYRQILGQKVEFLVSFYNNEISEKSEIFDDQFSVERPDGSNFTLKIRSTKLEDSAMYFCASSTSGRETQYFGPGTRLLVL.

The J gene is TRBJ2-3, the V gene TRBV19, with D unclear. Per the germline V gene, CDR1 is LNHDA and CDR2 is SQIVND (reference sequence). The CDR3 spans 14 residues. Trimming took 6 bases from V and 0 from J, leaving 10 bases between them. CDR3 amino acids: CASRDGISTDTQYF. CDR3 nucleotides: TGTGCCAGTAGGGACGGAATTAGCACAGATACGCAGTATTTT.

The rearrangement uses TRBV2 and TRBJ2-5; weak D call: TRBD2 (6 bases). The V end lost 2 bases, the J end lost 5 bases, and 9 bases lay between the germline ends. The germline V gene encodes CDR1 SNHLY and CDR2 FYNNEI. This CDR3 is built from 13 residues. The CDR3 here is CASSEWGVETQYF. The CDR3 DNA reads TGTGCCAGCAGTGAATGGGGGGTGGAGACCCAGTACTTC.

The gene calls are TRBV24-1 and TRBJ2-3, with 9 positions matching TRBD1. V lost 4 bases, J lost 2 bases, and 9 bases stayed unmatched. The CDR3 has 17 amino acids. Germline CDR1 KGHDR, CDR2 SFDVKD. CDR3 in DNA: TGTGCCACCAGTGAGGTGCCGGGACAGGGAACCACAGATACGCAGTATTTT. This codes for CATSEVPGQGTTDTQYF.

This clone was counted once. This chain joins TRBV18 and TRBJ2-7, with D unclear. V was shortened by 2 bases and J by 0 bases, with 11 bases between the two germline ends. This CDR3 has 15 amino acids. Germline lookup yields CDR1 KGHSH and CDR2 LQKENI. The CDR3 sequence is CASSPGPGTSYEQYF. The CDR3 DNA reads TGTGCCAGCTCACCAGGCCCGGGCACCTCCTACGAGCAGTACTTC.

This clone has just a few counts. The chain carries TRBV7-9 and TRBJ2-5; D is unclear. Trimming shortened V by 2 bases and J by 3 bases, and 1 base separated the two germline ends. This CDR3 is 11 amino acids long. Germline CDR1 SEHNR, CDR2 FQNEAQ (reference sequence). The CDR3 protein is CASSLKETQYF. DNA for the CDR3: TGTGCCAGCAGCTTAAAAGAGACCCAGTACTTC.

In its sample, this clone was seen a few times. The CDR3 DNA reads as TGTGCCAGCAGTTACGACAGGAATAACTATGGCTACACCTTC. Its protein is CASSYDRNNYGYTF. J is TRBJ1-2 and V is TRBV6-5, with a weak D call TRBD1 (6 bases). The V end was cut by 2 bases, the J end by 1 base, with 8 bases between. Per the germline V gene, CDR1 is MNHEY and CDR2 is SVGAGI. This CDR3 spans 14 amino acids.